The T cell receptor (beta chain) described here comes from a study of shared clonotypes between healthy human individuals. Germline loops: CDR1 LNHDA, CDR2 SQIVND (reference sequence). V lost 4 bases and J lost 4; bases outside the gene matches: 5. The length of the CDR3 is 14 residues. It was about 180 ng DNA, about 30,000 T cell genomes, that sorted-subset replicate PCRs used. Assay: immunoSEQ multiplex PCR; the TCRdb copy retains only in-frame clones and omits some. The sample contains over 950,000 clones, roughly 77% of which appear only once. Study-wide results and caveats: Clonotypes not shared had lower generation probabilities than those common to all four donors. Rarefaction indicated that sorted-subset sequencing remained incomplete although depth was large. Naive subsets generally exceeded memory subsets in estimated richness.

This clone was observed a few times. Its antigen is as yet unknown. The sequence was collected from a man aged 18 to 29 in good health. Some clones in this sample may be carry-over from other donors' samples. This chain links TRBV19 with TRBJ2-3, with TRBD2 identical over 7 bases. Sequenced: memory CD4+ T cells from PBMCs. As for subset: CD45RA-negative fraction. CDR3 protein: CASSNAGASDTQYF. The CDR3 DNA reads TGTGCCAGTAGTAATGCGGGAGCATCAGATACGCAGTATTTT.